A single sample gave rise to the 10 T cell receptor beta chains below, sequenced in a study of blood T cell repertoires in COVID-19 (dated by TCRdb to between 2020 and 2021). The library was obtained by the immunoSEQ multiplex PCR assay. What TCRdb holds here is the immuneACCESS table cut down to in-frame rearrangements. Part of the clones is not present; checked against another copy, under half of the missing clones reflect an unresolved V gene, and the others are unexplained. The sample yields 150,000 to 200,000 clones; roughly 80% were counted once. 12% of the sample is held by the ten biggest clonotypes. Material: peripheral blood. The receptors stem from an elderly woman with COVID-19, enrolled during active disease.

The chain combines TRBV4-1 with TRBJ2-7; TRBD2 matches at 7 bases. Germline V gene data show CDR1 as MGHRA and CDR2 as YSYEKL. There are 16 residues in the CDR3. Trimming cost V 0 bases and J 2 bases; bases outside gene matches: 7. CDR3 nucleotides: TGCGCCAGCAGCCAAGACAGGACTAGTTTTACCTACGAGCAGTACTTC. Translating gives CASSQDRTSFTYEQYF.

The chain carries TRBV29-1 and TRBJ2-1, with 9 bases that match TRBD1. V lost 7 bases and J lost 5; bases outside the gene matches: 3. This CDR3 region has 12 residues. Looked up from germline, CDR1 is SQVTM and CDR2 is ANQGSEA. CDR3 nucleotides: TGCAGCGCCGGACAGGGGAACAATGAGCAGTTCTTC. Amino acids: CSAGQGNNEQFF.

This clone showed up many times. The chain uses TRBV12-5 and TRBJ1-1, with D uncertain. This CDR3 is 13 amino acids long. Germline V gene lookup returns CDR1 LGHNT and CDR2 FRNRAP. V lost 7 bases, J lost 1 base, and 10 bases lay in between. CDR3 DNA sequence: TGTGCTAGTGCGCATTCGGGGAACACTGAAGCTTTCTTT. Translating it yields CASAHSGNTEAFF.

This sequence joins TRBV7-9 and TRBJ2-1; 15 bases line up with TRBD2. The CDR3 is made up of 16 amino acids. Germline V gene sequence: CDR1 SEHNR, CDR2 FQNEAQ (reference sequence). After removal of 5 bases from V and 4 bases from J, the junction contained 3 bases not matched to a gene. The CDR3 here is CASSRTSGGAYNEQFF. CDR3 sequence (DNA): TGTGCCAGCAGCCGGACTAGCGGGGGGGCTTACAATGAGCAGTTCTTC. The full variable domain, with the rest looked up from reference TRBV7-9 and TRBJ2-1, is DTGVSQNPRHKITKRGQNVTFRCDPISEHNRLYWYRQTLGQGPEFLTYFQNEAQLEKSRLLSDRFSAERPKGSFSTLEIQRTEQGDSAMYLCASSRTSGGAYNEQFFGPGTRLTVL.

The chain couples TRBV2 to TRBJ2-5; the match to TRBD2 covers 16 bases. The CDR3 runs to 16 residues. Per germline, CDR1 SNHLY and CDR2 FYNNEI. V shed 8 bases, J shed 5 bases, and the junction held 8 bases outside the gene matches. The CDR3 nucleotides are TGTGCCAGCCTTGGGACTAGCGGGGGGGTTTTGGAGACCCAGTACTTC. It is translated as CASLGTSGGVLETQYF.

This clone was detected a few times. The V call is TRBV7-2, the J call TRBJ1-6; TRBD1 might be the D (6 bases). Looked up from germline, CDR1 is SGHTA and CDR2 is FQGNSA. The CDR3 is 15 residues long. Deletions cut 1 base from V and 9 bases from J, with 13 bases between. DNA for the CDR3: TGTGCCAGCAGCTTAGAGGGGGGGATTGGTTCACCCCTCCACTTT. Amino acids: CASSLEGGIGSPLHF. The complete variable domain, with remaining parts taken from reference TRBV7-2 and TRBJ1-6, reads GAGVSQSPSNKVTEKGKDVELRCDPISGHTALYWYRQSLGQGLEFLIYFQGNSAPDKSGLPSDRFSAERTGGSVSTLTIQRTQQEDSAVYLCASSLEGGIGSPLHFGNGTRLTVT.

V is TRBV19 and J is TRBJ2-6; the D is unclear. Trimming shortened V by 1 base and J by 4 bases, and 17 bases separated the two germline ends. The CDR3 spans 18 residues. CDR1 and CDR2 from the germline V gene are LNHDA and SQIVND (reference sequence). The DNA for the CDR3 is TGTGCCAGTAGTATAGGGCTTATTTTTCTGAAAGGGGCCAACGTCCTGACTTTC. It yields the protein CASSIGLIFLKGANVLTF.

This chain uses TRBV13 with TRBJ1-1, with a weak D call TRBD1 (6 bases). CDR1 and CDR2 (germline): PRHDT, FYEKMQ (reference sequence). V shed 5 bases and J shed 2 bases, with 12 bases lying between them. This CDR3 is built from 14 residues. CDR3 bases: TGTGCCAGCAGCCAAGGGACATTAAACACTGAAGCTTTCTTT. Protein sequence: CASSQGTLNTEAFF.

The chain recombines TRBV3-1 (or the pseudogene TRBV3-2) with TRBJ2-3; possibly TRBD2 for D (5 bases). Trimming pared 1 base from V and 0 bases from J, leaving 8 bases between. The CDR3 sequence is 15 residues long. Germline V lookup: CDR1 LGHDT, CDR2 YNNKEL (reference sequence). The CDR3 nucleotides are TGTGCCAGCAGCCAAGGGTGGACTAGCACAGATACGCAGTATTTT. Amino acid sequence: CASSQGWTSTDTQYF.

The chain has TRBV10-3 and TRBJ1-6; perhaps TRBD1 as D (5 bases). Trimming stripped 3 bases from V and 7 bases from J, with 13 bases between. The germline V gene encodes CDR1 ENHRY and CDR2 SYGVKD. This CDR3 region has 15 residues. The CDR3, as DNA: TGTGCCATCAGTGATGCAGGGCCCCAAAATTCACCCCTCCACTTT. It codes for CAISDAGPQNSPLHF.